This TCR beta chain derives from a study of blood T cell repertoires in COVID-19. V trimming: 4 bases; J trimming: 2 bases; junction bases outside the gene matches: 7. This CDR3 region has 16 residues. CDR1 and CDR2 (germline): KGHDR, SFDVKD. Authors' data handling: How many nucleated cells were present was estimated from reference gene primer amplification. Sequencing used immunoSEQ multiplex PCR; TCRdb keeps in-frame clones, though not all of them. That table furnishes V, J and clone size, whereas the DNA furnished D and trimming. The data hold 180,000 or so clones, with 80% to 90% observed a single time.

The rearrangement uses TRBV24-1 and TRBJ1-5, with TRBD1 matching over 7 bases. Source material: peripheral blood. The sequence derives from a man in his fifties or sixties with acute or convalescent COVID-19. DNA for the CDR3: TGTGCCACCAGTGACCCGAGACAGGGTGGCAATCAGCCCCAGCATTTT. Translating gives CATSDPRQGGNQPQHF.